This T cell receptor beta chain is from a study of blood T cell repertoires in COVID-19. Study details: The United States, Italy and Spain were the sources of the acute and convalescent COVID-19 samples. PBMCs, B-cell-depleted T cells, or T cells were the source of the cDNA or gDNA that made up the material.

V gave up 1 base and J gave up 3 bases, with 10 bases separating them. CDR1 and CDR2 from the germline V gene are SGDLS and YYNGEE. CDR3 length equals 15 residues. Under the authors' procedure: Scientists estimated how many nucleated cells there were by amplifying reference gene primers. Sequencing was performed with immunoSEQ multiplex PCR; in TCRdb, only in-frame clones are kept and a portion is missing. The DNA was the basis for D and trimming; V, J and clone size are from that table. The sample has fewer than 300,000 clones; approximately 82% are singletons. This receptor was obtained from a woman between 18 and 29 years old with acute or convalescent COVID-19. The chain joins TRBV9 to TRBJ1-4; D perhaps matches TRBD1 (5 bases). The specimen was peripheral blood. The CDR3 region has the DNA TGTGCCAGCAGCGTAAGAGACAGTGCTAATGAAAAACTGTTTTTT. It translates to CASSVRDSANEKLFF. The complete variable domain, with remaining parts taken from reference TRBV9 and TRBJ1-4, reads DSGVTQTPKHLITATGQRVTLRCSPRSGDLSVYWYQQSLDQGLQFLIQYYNGEERAKGNILERFSAQQFPDLHSELNLSSLELGDSALYFCASSVRDSANEKLFFGSGTQLSVL.